This T cell receptor (beta chain) came from a study of T-cell reconstitution after alpha-beta-depleted transplantation in children. Per germline, CDR1 MNHNY and CDR2 SVGAGI (reference sequence). This CDR3 region has 13 residues. V was cut by 6 bases and J by 3 bases, with 9 bases left in between. Preparation of the TCRbeta library involved a method that used unique molecular identifiers. Each CDR3 protein is one row after TCRdb ran MiXCR on the PCR reads. The sample contains over 450,000 distinct CDR3 sequences, about 10% of which appear only once. A remark on this clonotype: Its antigen is unknown. Just one base apart from a much larger clone, this may be a read error. A read error is likely, as this CDR3 ends without the conserved phenylalanine or tryptophan.

The study, taken as a whole, reports: After transplant, at about two months, alpha-beta T cells were reportedly derived from several hundred expanded graft clones.

The specimen was PBMCs, collected before TCRalphabeta/CD19-depleted stem cell transplant. This chain uses TRBV6-6 with TRBJ2-1; possible D gene TRBD1, 5 bases. The TCR sequence derives from a child aged 2-15 years with inherited bone marrow failure, due to receive a stem cell transplant. CDR3: CASRQEIYNEQFL. The CDR3 DNA follows: TGTGCCAGCAGACAGGAAATCTACAATGAGCAGTTCTTG.